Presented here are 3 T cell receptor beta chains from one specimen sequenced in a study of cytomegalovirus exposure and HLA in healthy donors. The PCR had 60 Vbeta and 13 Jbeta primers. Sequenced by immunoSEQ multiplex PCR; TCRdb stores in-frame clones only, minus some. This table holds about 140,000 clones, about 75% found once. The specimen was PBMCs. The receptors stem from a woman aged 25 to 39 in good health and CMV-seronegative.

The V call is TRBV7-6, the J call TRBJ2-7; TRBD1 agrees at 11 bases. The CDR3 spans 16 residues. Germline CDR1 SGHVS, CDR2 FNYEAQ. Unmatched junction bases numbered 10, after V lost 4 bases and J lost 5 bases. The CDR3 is CASSSTRTGGFDEQYF. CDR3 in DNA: TGTGCCAGCAGCTCCACCCGGACAGGGGGCTTCGACGAGCAGTACTTC.

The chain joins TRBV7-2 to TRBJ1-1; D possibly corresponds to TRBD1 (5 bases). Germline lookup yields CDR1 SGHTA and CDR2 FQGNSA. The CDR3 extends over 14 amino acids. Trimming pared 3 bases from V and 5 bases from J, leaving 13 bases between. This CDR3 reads CASSFWGGGTEAFF. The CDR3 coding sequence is TGTGCCAGCAGCTTTTGGGGCGGGGGTACTGAAGCTTTCTTT.

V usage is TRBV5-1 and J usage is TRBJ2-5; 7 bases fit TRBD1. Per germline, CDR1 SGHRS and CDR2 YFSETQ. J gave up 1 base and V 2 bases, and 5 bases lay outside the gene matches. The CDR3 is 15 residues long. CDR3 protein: CASSLKGGLQETQYF. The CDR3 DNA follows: TGCGCCAGCAGCTTAAAAGGGGGCCTCCAAGAGACCCAGTACTTC.